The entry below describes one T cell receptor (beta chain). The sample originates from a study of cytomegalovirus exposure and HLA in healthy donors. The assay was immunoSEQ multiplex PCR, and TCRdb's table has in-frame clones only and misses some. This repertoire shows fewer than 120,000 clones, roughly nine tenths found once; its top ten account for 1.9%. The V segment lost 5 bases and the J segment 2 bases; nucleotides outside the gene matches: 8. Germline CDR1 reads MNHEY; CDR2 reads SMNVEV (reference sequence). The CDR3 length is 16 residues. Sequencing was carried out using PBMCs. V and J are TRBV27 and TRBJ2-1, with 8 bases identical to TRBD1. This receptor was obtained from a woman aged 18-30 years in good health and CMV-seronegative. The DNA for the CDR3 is TGTGCCAGCAGTATGGGACAGGTGCCCCCCTACAATGAGCAGTTCTTC. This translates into CASSMGQVPPYNEQFF.